This T cell receptor (beta chain) was identified during a study of blood T cell repertoires in COVID-19. About the research overall: The analysed material was cDNA or gDNA that came from T cells, B-cell-depleted T cells, or PBMCs.

Concerning this clone: Additional DNA sequences in this sample encode the identical CDR3.

Profiled with immunoSEQ multiplex PCR; TCRdb holds only in-frame clones, not every one. The sample comprises about 250,000 clones, 70% to 90% of which are singletons, and 3% rests with the top ten. CDR3 length equals 15 residues. Germline V lookup: CDR1 MDHEN, CDR2 SYDVKM. V lost 6 bases to trimming and J lost 0 bases, with 14 bases between them. The rearrangement links TRBV28 to TRBJ1-1; a possible D gene is TRBD1 (5 bases). Sample: peripheral blood. The sequence was obtained from a man aged 18 to 30 with active or convalescent COVID-19. CDR3 sequence reads: CASSLGGNMNTEAFF. CDR3 in DNA: TGTGCCAGCAGCCTGGGGGGAAATATGAACACTGAAGCTTTCTTT.